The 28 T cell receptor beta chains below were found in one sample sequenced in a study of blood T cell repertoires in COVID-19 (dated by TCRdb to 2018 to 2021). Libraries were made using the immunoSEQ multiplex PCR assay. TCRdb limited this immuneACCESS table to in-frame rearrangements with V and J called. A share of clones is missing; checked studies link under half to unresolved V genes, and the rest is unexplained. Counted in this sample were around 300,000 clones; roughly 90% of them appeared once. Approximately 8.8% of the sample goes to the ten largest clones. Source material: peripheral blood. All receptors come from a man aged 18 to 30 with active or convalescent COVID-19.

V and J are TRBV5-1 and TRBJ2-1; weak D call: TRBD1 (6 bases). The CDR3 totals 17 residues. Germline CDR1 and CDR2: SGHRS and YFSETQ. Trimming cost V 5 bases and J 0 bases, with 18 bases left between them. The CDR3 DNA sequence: TGCGCCAGCAGATCTGATACAGGGCTCTCCTCCTACAATGAGCAGTTCTTC. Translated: CASRSDTGLSSYNEQFF.

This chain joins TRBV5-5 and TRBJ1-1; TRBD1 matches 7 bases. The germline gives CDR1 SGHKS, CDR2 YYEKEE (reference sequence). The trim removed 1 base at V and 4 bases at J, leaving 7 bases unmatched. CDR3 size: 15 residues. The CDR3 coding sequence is TGTGCCAGCAGCTTGACCCGACAGGGATTCACTGAAGCTTTCTTT. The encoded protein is CASSLTRQGFTEAFF.

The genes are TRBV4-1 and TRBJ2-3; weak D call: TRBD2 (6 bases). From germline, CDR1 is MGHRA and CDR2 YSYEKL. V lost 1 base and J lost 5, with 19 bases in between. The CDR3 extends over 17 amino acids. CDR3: CASSQVLASGPRDTQYF. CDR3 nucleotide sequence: TGCGCCAGCAGCCAAGTCCTAGCGTCCGGACCGCGAGATACGCAGTATTTT.

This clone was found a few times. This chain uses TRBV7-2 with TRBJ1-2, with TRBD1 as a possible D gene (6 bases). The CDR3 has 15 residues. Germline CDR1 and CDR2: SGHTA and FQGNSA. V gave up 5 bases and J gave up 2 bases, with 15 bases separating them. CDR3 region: CASSRTWTENYGYTF. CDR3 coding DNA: TGTGCCAGCAGCCGCACTTGGACAGAAAACTATGGCTACACCTTC. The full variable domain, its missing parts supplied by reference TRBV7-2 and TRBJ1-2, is GAGVSQSPSNKVTEKGKDVELRCDPISGHTALYWYRQSLGQGLEFLIYFQGNSAPDKSGLPSDRFSAERTGGSVSTLTIQRTQQEDSAVYLCASSRTWTENYGYTFGSGTRLTVV.

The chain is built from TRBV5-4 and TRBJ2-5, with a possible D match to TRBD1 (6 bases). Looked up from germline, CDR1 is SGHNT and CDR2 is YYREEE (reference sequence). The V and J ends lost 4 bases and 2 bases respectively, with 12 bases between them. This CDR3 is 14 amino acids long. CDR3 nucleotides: TGTGCCAGCAGCAACGGTGGACAGCAAGAGACCCAGTACTTC. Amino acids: CASSNGGQQETQYF.

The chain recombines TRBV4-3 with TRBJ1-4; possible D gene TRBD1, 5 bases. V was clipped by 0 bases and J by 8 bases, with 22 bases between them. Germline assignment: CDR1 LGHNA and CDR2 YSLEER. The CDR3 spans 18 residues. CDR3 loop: CASSQESGGDSLGEKLFF. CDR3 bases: TGCGCCAGCAGCCAAGAAAGTGGGGGGGATAGTCTAGGCGAAAAACTGTTTTTT.

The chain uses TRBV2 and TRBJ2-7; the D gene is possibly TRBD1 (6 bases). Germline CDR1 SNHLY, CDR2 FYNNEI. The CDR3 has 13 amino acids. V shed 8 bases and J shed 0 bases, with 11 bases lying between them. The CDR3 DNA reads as TGTGCCAGCGGGACAACCCTCTCCTACGAGCAGTACTTC. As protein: CASGTTLSYEQYF.

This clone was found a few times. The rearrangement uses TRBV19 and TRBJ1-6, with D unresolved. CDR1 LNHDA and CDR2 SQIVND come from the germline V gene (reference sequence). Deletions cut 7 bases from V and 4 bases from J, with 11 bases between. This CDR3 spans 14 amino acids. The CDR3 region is CASTRTNYNSPLHF. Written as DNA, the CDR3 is TGTGCCAGTACCCGAACAAATTATAATTCACCCCTCCACTTT. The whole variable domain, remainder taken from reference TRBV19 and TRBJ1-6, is DGGITQSPKYLFRKEGQNVTLSCEQNLNHDAMYWYRQDPGQGLRLIYYSQIVNDFQKGDIAEGYSVSREKKESFPLTVTSAQKNPTAFYLCASTRTNYNSPLHFGNGTRLTVT.

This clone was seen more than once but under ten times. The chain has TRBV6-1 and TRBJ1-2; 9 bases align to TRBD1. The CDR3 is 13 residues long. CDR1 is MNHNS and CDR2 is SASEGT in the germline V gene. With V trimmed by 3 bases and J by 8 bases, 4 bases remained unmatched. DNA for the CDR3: TGTGCCAGCAGTGAGGACAGGGGTCCCGGCTACACCTTC. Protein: CASSEDRGPGYTF.

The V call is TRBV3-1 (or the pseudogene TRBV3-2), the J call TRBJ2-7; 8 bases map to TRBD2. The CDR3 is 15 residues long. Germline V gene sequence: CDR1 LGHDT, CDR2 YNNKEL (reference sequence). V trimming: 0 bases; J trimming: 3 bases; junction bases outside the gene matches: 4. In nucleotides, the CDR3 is TGTGCCAGCAGCCAAGATGGGAGCGGGGGCTACGAGCAGTACTTC. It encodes CASSQDGSGGYEQYF.

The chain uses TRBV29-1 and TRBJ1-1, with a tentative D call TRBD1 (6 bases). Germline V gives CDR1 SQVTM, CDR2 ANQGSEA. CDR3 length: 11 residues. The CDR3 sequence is CNTGSSTEAFF. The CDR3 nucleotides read TGCAACACAGGGTCGAGCACTGAAGCTTTCTTT.

The CDR3 loop reads CASRYMTGANSPLHF. As DNA, the CDR3 is TGTGCCAGCAGATATATGACAGGGGCCAATTCACCCCTCCACTTT. The chain combines TRBV5-4 with TRBJ1-6, with 8 bases matching TRBD1. This CDR3 is 15 amino acids long. The ends lost 5 bases at V and 7 bases at J; junction bases unmatched: 8. Germline CDR1 reads SGHNT; CDR2 reads YYREEE (reference sequence). The whole variable domain, remainder taken from reference TRBV5-4 and TRBJ1-6, is ETGVTQSPTHLIKTRGQQVTLRCSSQSGHNTVSWYQQALGQGPQFIFQYYREEENGRGNFPPRFSGLQFPNYSSELNVNALELDDSALYLCASRYMTGANSPLHFGNGTRLTVT.

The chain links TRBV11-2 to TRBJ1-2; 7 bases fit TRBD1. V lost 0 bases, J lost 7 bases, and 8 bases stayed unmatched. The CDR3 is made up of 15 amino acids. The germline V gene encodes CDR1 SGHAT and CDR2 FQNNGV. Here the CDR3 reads CASSLDNRGSGGYTF. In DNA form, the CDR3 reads TGTGCCAGCAGCTTAGATAACAGGGGTTCCGGTGGCTACACCTTC.

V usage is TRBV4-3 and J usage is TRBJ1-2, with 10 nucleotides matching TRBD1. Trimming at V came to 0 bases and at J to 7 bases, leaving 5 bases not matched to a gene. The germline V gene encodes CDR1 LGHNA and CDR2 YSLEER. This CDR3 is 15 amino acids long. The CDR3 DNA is TGCGCCAGCAGCCAAGATAGGGGACAGGGGTTTGGCTACACCTTC. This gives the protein CASSQDRGQGFGYTF.

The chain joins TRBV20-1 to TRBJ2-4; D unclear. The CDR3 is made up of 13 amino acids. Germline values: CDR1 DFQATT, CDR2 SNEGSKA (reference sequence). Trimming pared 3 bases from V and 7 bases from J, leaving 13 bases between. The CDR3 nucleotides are TGCAGTGCTAGTTCAGAGAGGCCGAACATTCAGTACTTC. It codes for CSASSERPNIQYF.

DNA for the CDR3: TGTGCCAGCAGCCAGGGCCAAGTCTACACAGATACGCAGTATTTT. It yields the protein CASSQGQVYTDTQYF. The chain recombines TRBV14 with TRBJ2-3, with D unresolved. The CDR3 covers 15 residues. From germline, CDR1 is SGHDN and CDR2 FVKESK. The V end was cut by 3 bases, the J end by 2 bases, with 12 bases between. The full variable domain, with the rest looked up from reference TRBV14 and TRBJ2-3, is EAGVTQFPSHSVIEKGQTVTLRCDPISGHDNLYWYRRVMGKEIKFLLHFVKESKQDESGMPNNRFLAERTGGTYSTLKVQPAELEDSGVYFCASSQGQVYTDTQYFGPGTRLTVL.

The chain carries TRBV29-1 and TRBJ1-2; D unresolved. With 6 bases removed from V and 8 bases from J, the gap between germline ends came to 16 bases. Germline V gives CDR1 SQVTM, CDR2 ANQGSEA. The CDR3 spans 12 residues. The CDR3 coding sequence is TGCAGCGTCCAAGCGGTCACTGAAGGCTACACCTTC. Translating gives CSVQAVTEGYTF. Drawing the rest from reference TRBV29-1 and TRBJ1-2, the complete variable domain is SAVISQKPSRDICQRGTSLTIQCQVDSQVTMMFWYRQQPGQSLTLIATANQGSEATYESGFVIDKFPISRPNLTFSTLTVSNMSPEDSSIYLCSVQAVTEGYTFGSGTRLTVV.

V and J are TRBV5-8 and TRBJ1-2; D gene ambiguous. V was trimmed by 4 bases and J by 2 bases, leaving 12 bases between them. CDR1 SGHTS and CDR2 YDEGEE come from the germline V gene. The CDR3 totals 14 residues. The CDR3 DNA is TGTGCCAGCAGCATGTTGGAGACGAACTATGGCTACACCTTC. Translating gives CASSMLETNYGYTF.

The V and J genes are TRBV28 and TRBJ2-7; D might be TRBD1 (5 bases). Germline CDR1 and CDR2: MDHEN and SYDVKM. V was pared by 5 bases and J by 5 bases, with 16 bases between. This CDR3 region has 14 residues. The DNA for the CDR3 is TGTGCCAGCAGTATCGGCAGGGCTCTGAACGAGCAGTACTTC. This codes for CASSIGRALNEQYF.

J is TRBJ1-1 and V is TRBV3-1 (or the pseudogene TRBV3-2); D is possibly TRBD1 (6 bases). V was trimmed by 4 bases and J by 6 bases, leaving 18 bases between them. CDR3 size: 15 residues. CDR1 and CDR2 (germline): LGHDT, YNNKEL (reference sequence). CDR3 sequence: CASSPRRGGVAEAFF. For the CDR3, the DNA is TGTGCCAGCAGCCCACGGAGGGGGGGGGTGGCTGAAGCTTTCTTT.

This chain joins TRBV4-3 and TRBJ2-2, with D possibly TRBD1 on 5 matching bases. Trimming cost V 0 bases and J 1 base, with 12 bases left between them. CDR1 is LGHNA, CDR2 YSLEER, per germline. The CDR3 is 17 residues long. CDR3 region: CASSQDIFQGNTGELFF. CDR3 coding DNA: TGCGCCAGCAGCCAAGATATCTTTCAGGGGAACACCGGGGAGCTGTTTTTT.

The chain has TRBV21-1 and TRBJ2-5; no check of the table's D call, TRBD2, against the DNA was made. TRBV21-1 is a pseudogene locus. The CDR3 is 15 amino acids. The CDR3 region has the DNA TGTGCCAGCAGCAAAGAGGTTCAGGGAGGAGAGACCCAGTACTTC. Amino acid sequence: CASSKEVQGGETQYF.

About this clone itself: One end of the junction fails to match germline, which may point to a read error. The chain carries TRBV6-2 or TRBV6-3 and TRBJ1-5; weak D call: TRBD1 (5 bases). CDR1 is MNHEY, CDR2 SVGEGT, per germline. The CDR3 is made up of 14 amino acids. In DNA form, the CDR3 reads TGTGCCAGCAGTTACTGGCAGGGCAACCAGCCCCAGCATTTT. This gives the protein CASSYWQGNQPQHF.

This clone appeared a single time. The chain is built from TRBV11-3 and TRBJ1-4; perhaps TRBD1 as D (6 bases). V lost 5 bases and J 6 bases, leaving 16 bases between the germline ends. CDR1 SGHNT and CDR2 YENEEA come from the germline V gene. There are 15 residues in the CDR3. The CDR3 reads CASSAAGGRDEKLFF. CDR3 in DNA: TGTGCCAGCAGCGCGGCGGGGGGGCGTGATGAAAAACTGTTTTTT. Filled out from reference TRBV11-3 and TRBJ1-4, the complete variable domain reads EAGVVQSPRYKIIEKKQPVAFWCNPISGHNTLYWYLQNLGQGPELLIRYENEEAVDDSQLPKDRFSAERLKGVDSTLKIQPAELGDSAVYLCASSAAGGRDEKLFFGSGTQLSVL.

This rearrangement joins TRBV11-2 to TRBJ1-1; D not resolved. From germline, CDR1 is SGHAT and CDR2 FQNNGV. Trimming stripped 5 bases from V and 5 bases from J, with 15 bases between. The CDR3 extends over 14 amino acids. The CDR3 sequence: CASSHRRSPTEAFF. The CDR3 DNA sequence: TGTGCCAGCAGCCACCGGAGAAGTCCAACTGAAGCTTTCTTT.

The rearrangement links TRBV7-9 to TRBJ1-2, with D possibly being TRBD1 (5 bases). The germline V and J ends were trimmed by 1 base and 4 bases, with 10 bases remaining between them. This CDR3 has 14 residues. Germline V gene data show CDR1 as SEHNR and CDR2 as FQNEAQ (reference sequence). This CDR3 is CASSLGTKIYGYTF. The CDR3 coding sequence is TGTGCCAGCAGCTTAGGGACAAAAATCTATGGCTACACCTTC. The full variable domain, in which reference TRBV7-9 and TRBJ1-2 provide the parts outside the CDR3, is DTGVSQNPRHKITKRGQNVTFRCDPISEHNRLYWYRQTLGQGPEFLTYFQNEAQLEKSRLLSDRFSAERPKGSFSTLEIQRTEQGDSAMYLCASSLGTKIYGYTFGSGTRLTVV.

CDR3 sequence: CASSLGRTGGFGYTF. CDR3 DNA sequence: TGTGCCAGCAGCTTGGGCCGGACAGGGGGTTTCGGCTACACCTTC. The V gene is TRBV5-6, the J gene TRBJ1-2, with 10 positions matching TRBD1. Germline loops: CDR1 SGHDT, CDR2 YYEEEE. This CDR3 is built from 15 residues. With 0 bases clipped from V and 8 bases from J, the junction kept 7 bases outside the gene matches.

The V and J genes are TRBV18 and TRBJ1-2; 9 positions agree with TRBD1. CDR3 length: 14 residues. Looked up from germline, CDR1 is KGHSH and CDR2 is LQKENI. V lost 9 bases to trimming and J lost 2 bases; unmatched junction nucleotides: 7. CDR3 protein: CASSNRGPNYGYTF. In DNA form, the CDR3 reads TGTGCCAGTTCGAACAGGGGGCCCAACTATGGCTACACCTTC.